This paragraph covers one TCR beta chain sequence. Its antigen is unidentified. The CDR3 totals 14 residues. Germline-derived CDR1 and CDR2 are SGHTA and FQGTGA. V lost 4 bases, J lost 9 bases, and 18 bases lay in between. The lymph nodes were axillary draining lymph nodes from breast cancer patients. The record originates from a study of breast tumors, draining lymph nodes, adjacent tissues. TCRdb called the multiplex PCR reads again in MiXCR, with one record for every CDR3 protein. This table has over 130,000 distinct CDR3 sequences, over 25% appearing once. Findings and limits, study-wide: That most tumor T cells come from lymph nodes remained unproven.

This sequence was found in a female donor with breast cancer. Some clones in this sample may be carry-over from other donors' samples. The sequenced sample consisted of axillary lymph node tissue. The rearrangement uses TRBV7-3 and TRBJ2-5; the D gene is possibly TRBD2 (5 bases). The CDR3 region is CASSWSIGTEAQYF. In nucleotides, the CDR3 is TGTGCCAGCAGCTGGTCGATCGGAACGGAGGCCCAGTACTTC.